This T cell receptor (beta chain) was retrieved from a study of cytomegalovirus exposure and HLA in healthy donors. The study's findings and limits: An analysis done earlier found most TCR beta V segments productive about 87% or about 30% of the time. Later analysis identified around 15,000 TCR beta sequences associated with HLA alleles, using a false discovery rate threshold of 0.05. Later on, an analysis found that several of the most significant clusters appeared to be linked to common viral pathogens, which included parvovirus B19.

Vbeta (60) and Jbeta (13) primers were used in the PCR. Only in-frame clones appear in the TCRdb table, and some are missing; sequencing was by immunoSEQ multiplex PCR. Among some 170,000 clones, roughly 76% were seen once, and the ten largest hold roughly 5.2%. A word on this clone: Antigen specificity is unknown.

V gave up 2 bases and J gave up 3 bases, with 9 bases separating them. This CDR3 has 14 amino acids. Germline V gives CDR1 LGHNA, CDR2 YNFKEQ. The sequencing sample was made of PBMCs. The chain combines TRBV4-2 with TRBJ2-3; tentative D call: TRBD1 (5 bases). The clonotype was recovered from a woman in her late teens or twenties in good health and CMV-seropositive. CDR3 sequence reads: CASSQPQGTDTQYF. DNA for the CDR3: TGTGCCAGCAGCCAACCGCAGGGAACAGATACGCAGTATTTT.